This TCR beta chain is drawn from a study of cytomegalovirus exposure and HLA in healthy donors. Broader study findings: Cytomegalovirus association was assigned to more than 150 TCR beta chains. V- and J-gene trimming in TCR beta was tied to a missense DCLRE1C variant by an analysis performed later. Per a prior analysis, the majority of TCR beta V segments were productive roughly 90% or roughly 30% of the time.

Comments on this clone: The antigen is not known.

CDR3 length: 15 residues. Germline V lookup: CDR1 MDHEN, CDR2 SYDVKM. The V end was cut by 6 bases, the J end by 4 bases, with 16 bases between. With 60 Vbeta and 13 Jbeta primers, the PCR was carried out. Using immunoSEQ multiplex PCR, the repertoire was profiled, and TCRdb retains in-frame clones only, with some absent. The sample lists over 150,000 clones, about three quarters occurring once. Healthy bone marrow donors supplied every sample. This TCR was recovered from a woman between 35 and 50 years old in good health and CMV-seropositive. The chain links TRBV28 to TRBJ1-3; possible D gene TRBD1, 6 bases. The sample was PBMCs. In nucleotides, the CDR3 is TGTGCCAGCAGCGAGAGACAGGTCTCAGGAAACACCATATATTTT. Its protein product is CASSERQVSGNTIYF.